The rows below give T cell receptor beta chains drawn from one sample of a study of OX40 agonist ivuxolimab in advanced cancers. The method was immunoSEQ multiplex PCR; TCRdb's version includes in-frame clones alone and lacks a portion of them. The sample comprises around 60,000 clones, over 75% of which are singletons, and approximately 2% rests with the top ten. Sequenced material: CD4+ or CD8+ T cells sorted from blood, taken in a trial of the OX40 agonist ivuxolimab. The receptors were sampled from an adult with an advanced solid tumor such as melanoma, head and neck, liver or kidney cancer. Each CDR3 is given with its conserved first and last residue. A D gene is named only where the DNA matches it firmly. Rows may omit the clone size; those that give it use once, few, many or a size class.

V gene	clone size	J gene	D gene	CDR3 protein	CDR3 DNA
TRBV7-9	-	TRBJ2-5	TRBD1	CASSGGRGRETQYF	TGTGCCAGCAGCGGGGGCAGGGGGCGTGAGACCCAGTACTTC
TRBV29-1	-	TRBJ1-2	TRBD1	CSVEDPGTAFGYTF	TGCAGCGTTGAAGATCCAGGGACAGCGTTTGGCTACACCTTC
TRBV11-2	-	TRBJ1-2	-	CASSLGGRDYGYTF	TGTGCCAGCAGCTTAGGAGGGCGCGACTATGGCTACACCTTC
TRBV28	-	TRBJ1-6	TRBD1	CASIMGGRGLVGSPLHF	TGTGCCAGCATCATGGGGGGCAGGGGGCTAGTCGGATCACCCCTCCACTTT
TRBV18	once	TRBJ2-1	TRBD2	CASSPPGLADNEQFF	TGTGCCAGCTCACCACCTGGACTAGCGGACAATGAGCAGTTCTTC
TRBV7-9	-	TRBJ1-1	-	CASSNTGTEAFF	TGTGCCAGCAGCAACACTGGGACTGAAGCTTTCTTT
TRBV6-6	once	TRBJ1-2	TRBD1	CASSQTGTGNYGYTF	TGTGCCAGCAGTCAGACTGGGACAGGGAACTATGGCTACACCTTC
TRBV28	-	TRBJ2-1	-	CASSPHRVGNEQFF	TGTGCCAGCAGTCCGCACAGGGTTGGAAATGAGCAGTTCTTC
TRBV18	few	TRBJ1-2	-	CASSPDSNYGYTF	TGTGCCAGCTCACCGGACTCTAACTATGGCTACACCTTC
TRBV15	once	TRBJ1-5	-	CATSREDHQPQHF	TGTGCCACCAGCAGAGAAGACCATCAGCCCCAGCATTTT
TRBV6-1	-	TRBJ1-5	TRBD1	CASSWDRLNQPQHF	TGTGCCAGCAGCTGGGACAGGCTCAATCAGCCCCAGCATTTT
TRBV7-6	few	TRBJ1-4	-	CASSTLPSATNEKLFF	TGTGCCAGCAGCACCCTCCCCAGTGCAACTAATGAAAAACTGTTTTTT
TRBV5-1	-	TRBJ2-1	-	CASSLTSLSYNEQFF	TGCGCCAGCAGCTTGACTAGCCTCTCCTACAATGAGCAGTTCTTC
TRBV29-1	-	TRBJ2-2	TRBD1	CSAKYQGENTGELFF	TGCAGCGCGAAGTACCAGGGGGAGAACACCGGGGAGCTGTTTTTT
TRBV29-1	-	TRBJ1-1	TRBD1	CSVRTGGTEAFF	TGCAGCGTAAGGACAGGGGGCACTGAAGCTTTCTTT
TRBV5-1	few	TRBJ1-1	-	CASSLGGILNTEAFF	TGCGCCAGCAGCTTGGGGGGCATTCTGAACACTGAAGCTTTCTTT
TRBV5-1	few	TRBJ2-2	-	CASSPTGSGTGELFF	TGCGCCAGCAGCCCAACAGGGTCGGGCACCGGGGAGCTGTTTTTT
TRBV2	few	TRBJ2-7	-	CASRTSWGTYEQYF	TGTGCCAGCAGGACCTCCTGGGGGACCTACGAGCAGTACTTC
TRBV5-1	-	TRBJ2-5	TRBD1	CASSLARTGYFQETQYF	TGCGCCAGCAGCTTGGCTAGGACAGGCTACTTCCAAGAGACCCAGTACTTC
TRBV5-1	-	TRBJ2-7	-	CASSLGGASREQYF	TGCGCCAGCAGCTTGGGAGGGGCATCGAGAGAGCAGTACTTC
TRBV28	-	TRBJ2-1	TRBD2	CASSLGDYQYNEQFF	TGTGCCAGCAGTCTGGGGGACTACCAATACAATGAGCAGTTCTTC
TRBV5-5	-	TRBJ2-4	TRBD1	CASSTQGAAKNIQYF	TGTGCCAGCAGCACACAGGGGGCAGCCAAAAACATTCAGTACTTC
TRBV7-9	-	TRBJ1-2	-	CASSSLTGWGYTF	TGTGCCAGCAGCTCCCTGACAGGTTGGGGCTACACCTTC
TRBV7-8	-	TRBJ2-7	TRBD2	CASSLVLAGTYEQYF	TGTGCCAGCAGCTTAGTCTTAGCGGGAACCTACGAGCAGTACTTC
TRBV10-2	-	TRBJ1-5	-	CASNLGPLQPQHF	TGCGCCAGCAATTTGGGACCCCTTCAGCCCCAGCATTTT
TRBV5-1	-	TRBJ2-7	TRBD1	CASSRQGDSYEQYF	TGCGCCAGCAGCCGACAGGGCGATTCCTACGAGCAGTACTTC
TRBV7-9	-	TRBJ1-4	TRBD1	CASRGTVLNEKLFF	TGTGCCAGCAGAGGGACAGTGCTTAATGAAAAACTGTTTTTT
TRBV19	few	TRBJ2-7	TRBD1	CASSIRTGDSYEQYF	TGTGCCAGTAGTATAAGGACAGGGGACTCCTACGAGCAGTACTTC
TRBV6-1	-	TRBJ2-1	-	CASSSNRGGNEQFF	TGTGCCAGCAGTTCGAACCGGGGTGGCAATGAGCAGTTCTTC
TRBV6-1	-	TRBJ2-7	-	CASSLAGGTYEQYF	TGTGCCAGCAGTCTGGCAGGGGGGACCTACGAGCAGTACTTC
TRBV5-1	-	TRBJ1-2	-	CASSFREKDGYTF	TGCGCCAGCAGCTTTCGGGAAAAGGATGGCTACACCTTC
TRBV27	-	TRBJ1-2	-	CASSFGDHGYTF	TGTGCCAGCAGTTTCGGGGACCATGGCTACACCTTC
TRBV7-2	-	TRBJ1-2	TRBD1	CASSLTHRGLWYGYTF	TGTGCCAGCAGCTTAACCCACAGGGGGCTCTGGTATGGCTACACCTTC
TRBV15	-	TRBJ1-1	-	CATSRDPRVRTEAFF	TGTGCCACCAGCAGAGATCCCAGGGTACGGACTGAAGCTTTCTTT
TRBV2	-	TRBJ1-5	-	CASSSQGGNQPQHF	TGTGCCAGCAGTAGTCAGGGAGGCAATCAGCCCCAGCATTTT
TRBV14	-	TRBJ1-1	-	CASSQPGLGTEAFF	TGTGCCAGCAGCCAACCGGGGCTGGGCACTGAAGCTTTCTTT
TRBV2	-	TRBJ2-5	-	CASSPTGEETQYF	TGTGCCAGCAGTCCGACGGGGGAAGAGACCCAGTACTTC
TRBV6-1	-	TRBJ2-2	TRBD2	CASSVLAANTGELFF	TGTGCCAGCAGTGTACTAGCGGCAAACACCGGGGAGCTGTTTTTT
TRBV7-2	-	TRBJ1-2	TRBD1	CASSRDPLQGVKHYGYTF	TGTGCCAGCAGCCGAGACCCACTACAGGGGGTCAAACACTATGGCTACACCTTC
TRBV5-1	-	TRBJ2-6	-	CASSLGQRGRSGANVLTF	TGCGCCAGCAGCTTAGGCCAGAGGGGTAGGAGTGGGGCCAACGTCCTGACTTTC
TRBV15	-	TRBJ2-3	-	CATSSGREGRTDTQYF	TGTGCCACCAGCAGTGGCAGGGAAGGCCGCACAGATACGCAGTATTTT
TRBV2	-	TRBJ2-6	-	CASSAISGANVLTF	TGTGCCAGCAGTGCTATCTCTGGGGCCAACGTCCTGACTTTC
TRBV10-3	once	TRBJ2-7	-	CAISESGGVPQYF	TGTGCCATCAGTGAGTCGGGGGGTGTCCCGCAGTACTTC
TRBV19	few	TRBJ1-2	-	CASTLRRLGGYTF	TGTGCCAGTACCTTAAGGAGGCTTGGGGGCTACACCTTC
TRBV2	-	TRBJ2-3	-	CASSVQDTQYF	TGTGCCAGCAGTGTACAAGATACGCAGTATTTT
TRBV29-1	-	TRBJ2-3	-	CSVPSTVATDTQYF	TGCAGCGTCCCCTCGACAGTAGCCACAGATACGCAGTATTTT
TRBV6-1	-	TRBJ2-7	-	CASSQGPSYEQYF	TGTGCCAGCAGCCAAGGGCCATCCTACGAGCAGTACTTC
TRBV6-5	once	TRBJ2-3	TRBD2	CASRLAGGTDTQYF	TGTGCCAGCAGGCTAGCGGGGGGCACAGATACGCAGTATTTT
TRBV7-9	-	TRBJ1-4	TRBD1	CASSGDRGLFF	TGTGCCAGCAGCGGTGACAGGGGACTGTTTTTT
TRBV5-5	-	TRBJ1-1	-	CASSLAIYTEAFF	TGTGCCAGCAGCTTGGCCATTTACACTGAAGCTTTCTTT
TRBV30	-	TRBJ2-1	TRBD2	CAWSGPTSGRSYNEQFF	TGTGCCTGGAGTGGTCCGACTAGCGGGAGGTCATACAATGAGCAGTTCTTC
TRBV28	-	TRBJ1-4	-	CASSLTPVTDEGGKLFF	TGTGCCAGCAGTTTAACCCCGGTGACCGATGAGGGTGGAAAACTGTTTTTT
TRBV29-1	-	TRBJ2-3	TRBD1	CSVRGRSTDTQYF	TGCAGCGTCAGGGGGCGGAGCACAGATACGCAGTATTTT
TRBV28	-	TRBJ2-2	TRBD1	CASSSQGAVNTGELFF	TGTGCCAGCAGTTCCCAGGGGGCTGTCAACACCGGGGAGCTGTTTTTT
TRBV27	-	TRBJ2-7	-	CASSSATPGQRVYEQYF	TGTGCCAGCAGTTCAGCCACCCCTGGGCAGCGAGTCTACGAGCAGTACTTC